These T cell receptor beta chains were read from a single sample in a study of graft-versus-host responses after intestinal transplantation. Using immunoSEQ multiplex PCR, the repertoire was profiled, and TCRdb retains in-frame clones only, with some absent. The repertoire holds 60,000 to 75,000 clones, with about nine tenths as singletons. Sequencing used ileum tissue, obtained around 350 days after transplant. Receptors were obtained from a human patient who received an intestinal transplant, so some T cells may come from the graft donor. Each CDR3 is given with its conserved first and last residue. D genes are given only for firm matches. Clone sizes are given selectively: once, few, many, or a class where the clone is expanded.

>TRBV7-9|-|TRBJ2-7|-
CASSLSPPGIEQYF
TGTGCCAGCAGCTTATCCCCCCCCGGAATCGAGCAGTACTTC
>TRBV5-1|once|TRBJ1-5|-
CASSLGGDQPQHF
TGCGCCAGCAGCTTGGGAGGTGACCAGCCCCAGCATTTT
>TRBV19|few|TRBJ1-2|-
CASSYAGPNYGYTF
TGTGCCAGTAGTTATGCAGGACCTAACTATGGCTACACCTTC
>TRBV21-1|-|TRBJ1-2|-
CASSKESRPEANYGYTF
TGTGCCAGCAGCAAAGAAAGTAGGCCAGAAGCTAACTATGGCTACACCTTC
>TRBV13|-|TRBJ1-5|TRBD1
CASSLSGTENQPQHF
TGTGCCAGCAGCTTGTCCGGGACAGAAAATCAGCCCCAGCATTTT
>TRBV27|-|TRBJ2-5|-
CASSLSPRIQETQYF
TGTGCCAGCAGTTTATCGCCTAGAATACAAGAGACCCAGTACTTC
>TRBV2|once|TRBJ2-5|-
CASTDRTRETQYF
TGTGCCAGCACGGACCGGACGCGGGAGACCCAGTACTTC
>TRBV7-2|-|TRBJ1-2|-
CASRRPGRNYGYTF
TGTGCCAGCAGAAGACCGGGGAGGAACTATGGCTACACCTTC
>TRBV4-1|-|TRBJ1-1|-
CVSSHPTGAWNTEAFF
TGCGTCAGCAGCCACCCGACGGGGGCTTGGAACACTGAAGCTTTCTTT
>TRBV28|-|TRBJ1-1|-
CASSLLGTGVNTEAFF
TGTGCCAGCAGTTTATTGGGGACGGGCGTGAACACTGAAGCTTTCTTT
>TRBV28|-|TRBJ2-7|-
CASSFVGVRSYEQYF
TGTGCCAGCAGTTTTGTAGGGGTTCGCTCCTACGAGCAGTACTTC
>TRBV5-5|-|TRBJ2-1|TRBD1
CASTPQGAIEQFF
TGTGCCAGCACCCCTCAGGGGGCGATAGAGCAGTTCTTC
>TRBV6-5|-|TRBJ2-1|-
CASSKQGLNEQFF
TGTGCCAGCAGCAAGCAGGGCCTCAATGAGCAGTTCTTC
>TRBV6-5|-|TRBJ2-1|TRBD1
CASSYRDSQFF
TGTGCCAGCAGTTACCGGGACAGTCAGTTCTTC
>TRBV7-9|once|TRBJ1-2|-
CASSPRTGGGDYGYTF
TGTGCCAGCAGCCCACGGACGGGCGGCGGGGACTATGGCTACACCTTC
>TRBV6-5|-|TRBJ1-2|-
CASSDPTRDYGYTF
TGTGCCAGCAGCGACCCGACTAGGGACTATGGCTACACCTTC
>TRBV28|-|TRBJ1-6|-
CASNPRWDYNSPLHF
TGTGCCAGCAACCCCCGATGGGACTATAATTCACCCCTCCACTTT
>TRBV28|-|TRBJ2-1|TRBD2
CASSLTSGSYNEQFF
TGTGCCAGCAGCCTGACTAGCGGATCCTACAATGAGCAGTTCTTC
>TRBV7-9|-|TRBJ2-6|-
CASSTSGVDRPSGANVLTF
TGTGCCAGCAGCACGTCGGGCGTAGACAGGCCCTCTGGGGCCAACGTCCTGACTTTC
>TRBV2|-|TRBJ2-2|-
CASSGPLKGELFF
TGTGCCAGCAGTGGTCCTCTAAAGGGGGAGCTGTTTTTT
>TRBV6-5|once|TRBJ2-7|TRBD2
CASLPAGEGEQYF
TGTGCCAGCCTACCAGCGGGAGAAGGTGAGCAGTACTTC
>TRBV6-5|-|TRBJ2-3|-
CASSQRADTQYF
TGTGCCAGCTCTCAAAGGGCAGATACGCAGTATTTT
>TRBV29-1|-|TRBJ1-1|-
CSVFEGQMNTEAFF
TGCAGCGTTTTTGAGGGGCAGATGAACACTGAAGCTTTCTTT
>TRBV19|-|TRBJ2-1|TRBD2
CASSISGTSGTRQFF
TGTGCCAGTAGTATCTCCGGGACTAGCGGGACTCGGCAGTTCTTC
>TRBV7-6|-|TRBJ2-7|TRBD1
CASSVSPGQGLSYEQYF
TGTGCCAGCAGCGTCTCACCGGGACAGGGGCTATCCTACGAGCAGTACTTC
>TRBV5-1|few|TRBJ2-3|TRBD2
CASSLRGLGATDTQYF
TGCGCCAGCAGCTTGAGAGGACTAGGCGCGACCGATACGCAGTATTTT
>TRBV15|-|TRBJ2-1|-
CATRARAGNEQFF
TGTGCCACCAGGGCCAGGGCGGGCAATGAGCAGTTCTTC
>TRBV6-5|-|TRBJ2-7|TRBD1
CASNYGQGYEQYF
TGTGCCAGCAATTACGGACAGGGCTACGAGCAGTACTTC
>TRBV15|-|TRBJ2-5|TRBD2
CATSSFVGGLGETQYF
TGTGCCACCAGCAGTTTCGTTGGGGGACTAGGGGAGACCCAGTACTTC
>TRBV6-6|once|TRBJ2-7|TRBD2
CASSYSLGLVTYEQYF
TGTGCCAGCAGTTACTCGTTGGGACTAGTGACCTACGAGCAGTACTTC
>TRBV2|-|TRBJ2-7|TRBD2
CASSEGEGGTYEQYF
TGTGCCAGCAGTGAGGGGGAGGGAGGAACGTACGAGCAGTACTTC
>TRBV5-1|-|TRBJ1-4|-
CASSLQPAGNEKLFF
TGCGCCAGCAGCTTGCAACCGGCGGGGAATGAAAAACTGTTTTTT
>TRBV10-1|-|TRBJ2-1|TRBD2
CVILAGLAGVVEQFF
TGCGTAATTTTAGCCGGACTAGCGGGAGTCGTTGAGCAGTTCTTC
>TRBV7-9|-|TRBJ1-4|-
CASSSPVETTNEKLFF
TGTGCCAGCAGCTCACCGGTAGAGACAACTAATGAAAAACTGTTTTTT
>TRBV2|-|TRBJ2-2|-
CASGTVAAGELFF
TGTGCCAGTGGGACCGTGGCGGCCGGGGAGCTGTTTTTT
>TRBV9|-|TRBJ2-2|-
CASSAPSAGELFF
TGTGCCAGCAGCGCCCCTAGTGCCGGGGAGCTGTTTTTT
>TRBV2|-|TRBJ1-1|-
CASTATDTEAFF
TGTGCCAGCACCGCGACAGACACTGAAGCTTTCTTT
>TRBV5-1|-|TRBJ1-1|-
CASSPLVGGNTEAFF
TGCGCCAGCAGCCCCTTAGTCGGGGGGAACACTGAAGCTTTCTTT
>TRBV2|few|TRBJ2-5|TRBD2
CASSEVGLARETQYF
TGTGCCAGCAGTGAAGTTGGACTAGCTAGGGAGACCCAGTACTTC
>TRBV4-1|-|TRBJ2-3|-
CASSQDHGGTDTQYF
TGCGCCAGCAGCCAAGATCATGGTGGCACAGATACGCAGTATTTT
>TRBV14|-|TRBJ2-7|TRBD1
CASSQDQGAESYEQYF
TGTGCCAGCAGCCAAGATCAGGGGGCTGAATCCTACGAGCAGTACTTC
>TRBV28|-|TRBJ1-3|-
CASSLYSGNTIYF
TGTGCCAGCAGTTTATACAGCGGAAACACCATATATTTT
>TRBV29-1|-|TRBJ2-1|TRBD1
CNVHGQGAQNEQFF
TGCAACGTTCACGGACAGGGGGCGCAGAATGAGCAGTTCTTC
>TRBV28|-|TRBJ2-5|TRBD2
CASSIAGGETQYF
TGTGCCAGCAGTATAGCGGGAGGGGAGACCCAGTACTTC
>TRBV13|once|TRBJ1-1|TRBD1
CASSTGTGAEAFF
TGTGCCAGCAGTACCGGGACAGGGGCTGAAGCTTTCTTT
>TRBV6-1|-|TRBJ1-5|-
CASSEEYGQPQHF
TGTGCCAGCAGTGAAGAGTATGGTCAGCCCCAGCATTTT
>TRBV9|few|TRBJ2-3|-
CASSALEWGGVDTQYF
TGTGCCAGCAGCGCCCTCGAATGGGGGGGCGTAGATACGCAGTATTTT
>TRBV15|once|TRBJ2-7|TRBD2
CATSSRRGRNEQYF
TGTGCCACCAGCAGCCGGCGGGGGAGGAACGAGCAGTACTTC
>TRBV4-2|-|TRBJ2-5|TRBD2
CASSPGAGGLQETQYF
TGTGCCAGCAGCCCGGGAGCGGGGGGCCTCCAAGAGACCCAGTACTTC
>TRBV7-9|-|TRBJ1-4|-
CASSPEGNEKLFF
TGTGCCAGCAGCCCCGAAGGGAATGAAAAACTGTTTTTT
>TRBV6-5|-|TRBJ2-1|-
CASFPRGYNEQFF
TGTGCCAGCTTCCCCCGGGGGTACAATGAGCAGTTCTTC